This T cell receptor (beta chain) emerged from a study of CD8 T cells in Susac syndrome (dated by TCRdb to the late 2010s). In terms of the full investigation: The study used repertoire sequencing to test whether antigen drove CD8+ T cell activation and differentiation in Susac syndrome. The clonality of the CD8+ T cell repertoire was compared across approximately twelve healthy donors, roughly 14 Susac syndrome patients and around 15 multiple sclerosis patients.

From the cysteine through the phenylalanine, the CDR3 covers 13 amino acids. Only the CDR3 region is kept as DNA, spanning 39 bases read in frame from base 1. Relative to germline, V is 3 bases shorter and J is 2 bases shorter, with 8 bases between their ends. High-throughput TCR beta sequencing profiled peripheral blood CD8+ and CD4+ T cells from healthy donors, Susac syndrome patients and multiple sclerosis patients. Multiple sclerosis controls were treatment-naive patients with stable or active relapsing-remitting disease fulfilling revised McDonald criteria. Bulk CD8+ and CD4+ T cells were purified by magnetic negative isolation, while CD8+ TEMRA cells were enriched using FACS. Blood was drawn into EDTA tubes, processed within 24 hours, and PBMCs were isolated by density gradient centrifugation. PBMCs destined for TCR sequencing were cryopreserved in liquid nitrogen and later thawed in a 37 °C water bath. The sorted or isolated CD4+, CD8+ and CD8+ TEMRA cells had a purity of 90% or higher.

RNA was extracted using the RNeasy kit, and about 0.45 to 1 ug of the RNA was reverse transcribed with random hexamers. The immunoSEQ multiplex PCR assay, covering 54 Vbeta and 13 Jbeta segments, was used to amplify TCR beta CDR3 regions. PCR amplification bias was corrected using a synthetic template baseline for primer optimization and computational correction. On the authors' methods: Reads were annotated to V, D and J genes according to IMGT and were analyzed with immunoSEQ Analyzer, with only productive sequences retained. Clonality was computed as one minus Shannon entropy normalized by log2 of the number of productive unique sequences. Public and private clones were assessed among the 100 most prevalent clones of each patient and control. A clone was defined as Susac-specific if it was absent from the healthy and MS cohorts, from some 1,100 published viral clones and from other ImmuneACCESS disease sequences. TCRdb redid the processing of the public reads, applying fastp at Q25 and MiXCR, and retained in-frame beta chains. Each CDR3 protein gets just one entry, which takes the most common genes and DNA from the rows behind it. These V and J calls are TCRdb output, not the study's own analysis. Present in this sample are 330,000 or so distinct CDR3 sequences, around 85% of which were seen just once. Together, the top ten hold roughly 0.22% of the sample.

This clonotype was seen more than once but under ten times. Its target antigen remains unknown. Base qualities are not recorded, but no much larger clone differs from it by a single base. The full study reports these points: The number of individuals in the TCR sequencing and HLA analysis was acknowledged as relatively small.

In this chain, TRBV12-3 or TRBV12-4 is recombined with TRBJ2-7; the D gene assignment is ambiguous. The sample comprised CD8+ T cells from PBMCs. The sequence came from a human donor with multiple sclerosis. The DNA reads TGTGCCAGCAGTTTCGGATCAGCCTACGAGCAGTACTTC. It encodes CASSFGSAYEQYF.